This T cell receptor beta chain comes out of a study of T cell responses to AZD1222 COVID-19 vaccine. TCRdb's copy holds only in-frame clones and misses some; the assay was immunoSEQ multiplex PCR. Here the sample spans 95,000 to 100,000 clones, more than 75% being singletons. The specimen comprised peripheral blood, sampled on day 0 of AZD1222 vaccination. The receptor was isolated from an adult in good health.

The CDR3 sequence: CASASFWGDGYTF. The CDR3 region has the DNA TGTGCCAGCGCCTCCTTTTGGGGGGATGGCTACACCTTC. The rearrangement links TRBV28 to TRBJ1-2; perhaps TRBD1 as D (5 bases). There are 13 residues in the CDR3. V was shortened by 8 bases and J by 6 bases, with 16 bases between the two germline ends. The germline V gene has CDR1 MDHEN and CDR2 SYDVKM.